The rows below give T cell receptor beta chains drawn from one sample of a study of blood T cell repertoires in COVID-19. The table came from immunoSEQ multiplex PCR; TCRdb's copy has only in-frame clones and leaves some out. This sample has about 330,000 clones, with just over 85% found just once. The material sequenced was PBMCs or T cells enriched from blood (not recorded which). These receptors were obtained from a woman between 18 and 30 years old who had recovered from COVID-19. Both conserved end residues are part of each CDR3. Fields, in order: D gene, J gene, clone size, V gene, CDR3 DNA, CDR3 protein. D genes are given only for firm matches. A clone size is listed for some rows: how often the clone was seen (once, few, many), or a class if it is expanded.

- | TRBJ1-1 | - | TRBV9 | TGTGCCAGCAGTCGTATCCAGGAGGCTCAAATGAACACTGAAGCTTTCTTT | CASSRIQEAQMNTEAFF
- | TRBJ2-7 | - | TRBV19 | TGTGCCAGTAGGGCGGGGCCCTCGTACGAGCAGTACTTC | CASRAGPSYEQYF
TRBD1 | TRBJ1-1 | - | TRBV27 | TGTGCCAGCAGTTCACAGGGGATGGGCGACACTGAAGCTTTCTTT | CASSSQGMGDTEAFF
TRBD2 | TRBJ2-5 | - | TRBV7-9 | TGTGCCAGCAGCTCCCGGGGGGGCGTAGAGACCCAGTACTTC | CASSSRGGVETQYF
TRBD1 | TRBJ1-2 | - | TRBV12-3/TRBV12-4 | TGTGCCAGCACCGAGGGCAACAGGGGAGGCTACACCTTC | CASTEGNRGGYTF
- | TRBJ1-1 | - | TRBV9 | TGTGCCAGCAGCGTAGGGGCAGGGGTGGACACTGAAGCTTTCTTT | CASSVGAGVDTEAFF
- | TRBJ1-2 | - | TRBV28 | TGTGCCAGCAGTTATGCAGATAACTATGGCTACACCTTC | CASSYADNYGYTF
- | TRBJ1-2 | - | TRBV30 | TGTGCCTGGGACAAGACAGGCGGCGGCTACACCTTC | CAWDKTGGGYTF
TRBD1 | TRBJ1-1 | few | TRBV6-5 | TGTGCCAGCAGCCATGGACAGGGAGAGGCTTTCTTT | CASSHGQGEAFF
- | TRBJ2-4 | - | TRBV18 | TGTGCCAGCTCCTACCAGGGGGGAATAGCCAAAAACATTCAGTACTTC | CASSYQGGIAKNIQYF
- | TRBJ2-1 | - | TRBV2 | TGTGCCAGCAGTGAGGGGGACACACGCTACAATGAGCAGTTCTTC | CASSEGDTRYNEQFF
TRBD1 | TRBJ2-2 | - | TRBV10-3 | TGTGCCATCAGCTCCCCGGGACAGACTAACACCGGGGAGCTGTTTTTT | CAISSPGQTNTGELFF
TRBD1 | TRBJ2-5 | - | TRBV7-3 | TGTGCCAGCAGCACAGGGGCTCAAGAGACCCAGTACTTC | CASSTGAQETQYF
TRBD2 | TRBJ2-3 | - | TRBV6-4 | TGTGCCAGCAGTGACGGGGGGGGAACAGATACGCAGTATTTT | CASSDGGGTDTQYF
- | TRBJ1-3 | - | TRBV28 | TGTGCCAGCAGCAATATCGGGGTTCTCTCTGGAAACACCATATATTTT | CASSNIGVLSGNTIYF
- | TRBJ2-3 | - | TRBV3-1/TRBV3-2 | TGTGCCAGCAGCCAAGGCGGGAGCACAGATACGCAGTATTTT | CASSQGGSTDTQYF
TRBD1 | TRBJ1-5 | - | TRBV3-1/TRBV3-2 | TGTGCCAGCAGCATCACAGGGGGCGGTCAGCCCCAGCATTTT | CASSITGGGQPQHF
TRBD1 | TRBJ2-7 | - | TRBV5-1 | TGCGCCAGCAGCCTAGGGACAGGGGAAAATCTCTACGAGCAGTACTTC | CASSLGTGENLYEQYF
- | TRBJ2-7 | - | TRBV4-1 | TGCGCCAGCAGCCAATCCTACGGACAATTCTACGAGCAGTACTTC | CASSQSYGQFYEQYF
TRBD2 | TRBJ2-5 | - | TRBV18 | TGTGCCAGCTCACCTCTAGCGGGCCACCTCCAAGAGACCCAGTACTTC | CASSPLAGHLQETQYF
- | TRBJ2-3 | - | TRBV6-5 | TGTGCCAGCAGTTACGCTTCAGCGGCTGGGGATACGCAGTATTTT | CASSYASAAGDTQYF
TRBD1 | TRBJ1-5 | few | TRBV19 | TGTGCCAGTCGCTACTGGACAGGGGATCAGCCCCAGCATTTT | CASRYWTGDQPQHF
TRBD1 | TRBJ1-6 | - | TRBV7-3 | TGTGCCAGCAGCTCGGGACAGGGGCAATCACCCCTCCACTTT | CASSSGQGQSPLHF
TRBD2 | TRBJ2-1 | - | TRBV7-2 | TGTGCCAGCAGATATAGCGGGGGGGCTGCGCAGTTCTTC | CASRYSGGAAQFF